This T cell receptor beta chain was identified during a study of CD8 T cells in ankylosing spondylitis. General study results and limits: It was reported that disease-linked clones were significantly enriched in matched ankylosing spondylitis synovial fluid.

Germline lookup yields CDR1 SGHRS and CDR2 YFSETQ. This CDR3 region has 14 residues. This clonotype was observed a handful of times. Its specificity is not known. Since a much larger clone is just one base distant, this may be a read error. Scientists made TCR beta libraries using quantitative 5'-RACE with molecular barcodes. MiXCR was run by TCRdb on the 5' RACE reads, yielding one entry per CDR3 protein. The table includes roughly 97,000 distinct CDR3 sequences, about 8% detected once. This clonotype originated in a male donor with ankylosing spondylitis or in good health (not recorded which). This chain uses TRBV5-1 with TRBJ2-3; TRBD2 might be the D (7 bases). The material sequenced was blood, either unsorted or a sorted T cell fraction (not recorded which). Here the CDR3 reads CVSSGDTYTDTQYF. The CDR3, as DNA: TGCGTCAGCAGCGGGGACACCTACACAGATACGCAGTATTTT.